This TCR beta chain was retrieved from a study of cytomegalovirus exposure and HLA in healthy donors. The primer mix had 60 Vbeta and 13 Jbeta primers. Here immunoSEQ multiplex PCR was the method, and the copy in TCRdb shows in-frame clones only, minus some. The sample lists some 170,000 clones, roughly 79% occurring once. This TCR came from a woman aged 18 to 35 in good health and CMV-seropositive. The sequenced material came from PBMCs.

The CDR3 spells CASSQDGLGGSYNEQFF. As DNA, the CDR3 is TGTGCCAGCAGCCAAGACGGACTAGGCGGTTCCTACAATGAGCAGTTCTTC. The chain joins TRBV4-2 to TRBJ2-1, with 7 positions matching TRBD2. The germline V gene encodes CDR1 LGHNA and CDR2 YNFKEQ. The CDR3 loop spans 17 amino acids. The V and J ends lost 0 bases and 1 base, in that order; junction bases with no gene match: 6.